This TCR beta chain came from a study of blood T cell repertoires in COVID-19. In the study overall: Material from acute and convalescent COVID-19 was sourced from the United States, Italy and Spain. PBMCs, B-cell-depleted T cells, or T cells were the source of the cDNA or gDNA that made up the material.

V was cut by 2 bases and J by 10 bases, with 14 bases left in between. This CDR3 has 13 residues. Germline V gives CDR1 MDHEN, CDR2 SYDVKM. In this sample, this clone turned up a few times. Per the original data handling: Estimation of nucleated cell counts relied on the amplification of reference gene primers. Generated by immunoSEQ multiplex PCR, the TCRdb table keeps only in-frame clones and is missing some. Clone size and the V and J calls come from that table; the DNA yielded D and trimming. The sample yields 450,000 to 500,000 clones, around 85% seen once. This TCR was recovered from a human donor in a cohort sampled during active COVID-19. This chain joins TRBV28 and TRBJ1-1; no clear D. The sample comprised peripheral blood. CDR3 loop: CASSLSGLSGAFF. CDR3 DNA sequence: TGTGCCAGCAGTTTAAGCGGTTTATCGGGAGCTTTCTTT.